A single T cell receptor beta chain is shown here with its context. The CDR3 runs 15 residues. Trimming cost V 2 bases and J 2 bases, with 14 bases left between them. Germline lookup yields CDR1 SGHRS and CDR2 YFSETQ. Deep was the level at which the assay was run. Authors' processing steps: Filtering differed because ImmunoSEQ produced junction-only sequences that carried no quality scores. Here immunoSEQ multiplex PCR was the method, and the copy in TCRdb shows in-frame clones only, minus some. That table is the source of V, J and clone size, and D and trimming were worked out from the DNA. The table has more than 2 million clones, approximately 96% seen once. This entry belongs to a study of shared clonotypes between healthy human individuals. Caucasian adults living in Nashville, Tennessee, provided all samples.

Sequencing was done on a sample of naive CD4+ T cells sorted from blood. Noted subset: CD45RA+ positively selected. The source is a man in his late teens or twenties in good health. The chain is built from TRBV5-1 and TRBJ2-7, with D unresolved. The CDR3 nucleotides are TGCGCCAGCAGCTTCCCAGCACGGCAGGCCTACGAGCAGTACTTC. It yields the protein CASSFPARQAYEQYF.